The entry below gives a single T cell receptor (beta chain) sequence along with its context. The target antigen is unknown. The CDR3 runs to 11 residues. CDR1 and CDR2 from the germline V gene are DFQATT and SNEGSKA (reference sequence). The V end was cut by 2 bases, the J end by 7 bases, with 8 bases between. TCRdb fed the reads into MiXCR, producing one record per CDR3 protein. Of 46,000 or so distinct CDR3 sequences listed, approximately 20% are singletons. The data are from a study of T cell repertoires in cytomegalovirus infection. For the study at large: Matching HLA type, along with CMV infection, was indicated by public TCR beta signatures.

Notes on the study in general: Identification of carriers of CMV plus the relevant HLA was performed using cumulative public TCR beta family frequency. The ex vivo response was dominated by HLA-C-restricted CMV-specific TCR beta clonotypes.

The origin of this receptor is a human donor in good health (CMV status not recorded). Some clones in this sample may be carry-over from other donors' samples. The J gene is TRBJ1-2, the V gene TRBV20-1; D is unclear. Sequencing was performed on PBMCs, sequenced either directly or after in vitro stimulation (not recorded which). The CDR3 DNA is TGCAGTGCTAGAATTAGTTTTGGCTACACCTTC. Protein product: CSARISFGYTF.